Listed here are 28 T cell receptor beta chains from one sample, sequenced in a study of cytomegalovirus exposure and HLA in healthy donors. Both 60 Vbeta primers and 13 Jbeta primers went into the PCR. TCRdb's table, derived via immunoSEQ multiplex PCR, lists solely in-frame clones and lacks some. This specimen shows 180,000 or so clones; the ten leading clones hold 0.74%. Specimen: PBMCs. The receptors here all came from a boy aged 10-17 years in good health and CMV-seronegative.

The V gene is TRBV19, the J gene TRBJ2-1; D possibly corresponds to TRBD1 (5 bases). Germline V gene data show CDR1 as LNHDA and CDR2 as SQIVND (reference sequence). The V gene lost 3 bases and the J gene lost 3 bases, with 15 bases spanning the gap. The CDR3 loop spans 16 amino acids. CDR3 in DNA: TGTGCCAGTAGTATTGGGGCCCAAAAGGACTACAATGAGCAGTTCTTC. Protein sequence: CASSIGAQKDYNEQFF. Based on the CDR3 plus reference TRBV19 and TRBJ2-1, the full variable domain is DGGITQSPKYLFRKEGQNVTLSCEQNLNHDAMYWYRQDPGQGLRLIYYSQIVNDFQKGDIAEGYSVSREKKESFPLTVTSAQKNPTAFYLCASSIGAQKDYNEQFFGPGTRLTVL.

The gene calls are TRBV27 and TRBJ2-2; the match to TRBD1 covers 10 bases. The germline V gene has CDR1 MNHEY and CDR2 SMNVEV (reference sequence). Trimming at V came to 4 bases and at J to 7 bases, leaving 9 bases not matched to a gene. This CDR3 contains 16 residues. In DNA, the CDR3 is TGTGCCAGCAGTTCGACTCCGGGACAGGGGATCGGGGAGCTGTTTTTT. Protein: CASSSTPGQGIGELFF.

The chain recombines TRBV14 with TRBJ2-7; tentatively, D is TRBD2 (6 bases). The CDR3 runs 14 residues. Per germline, CDR1 SGHDN and CDR2 FVKESK. Deletions cut 4 bases from V and 4 bases from J, with 14 bases between. The CDR3 bases are TGTGCCAGCAGCCCGGCTGAGGGGAGGTACGAGCAGTACTTC. Translation gives CASSPAEGRYEQYF.

This rearrangement joins TRBV5-1 to TRBJ2-5; D not resolved. Per germline, CDR1 SGHRS and CDR2 YFSETQ. Trimming took off 2 bases at V and 5 bases at J, with 10 bases between the two ends. CDR3 length equals 13 residues. The CDR3 DNA reads TGCGCCAGCAGCTTCGGTTTGTCGGAGACCCAGTACTTC. Its protein is CASSFGLSETQYF. Using reference TRBV5-1 and TRBJ2-5 for the parts outside the CDR3, the full variable domain is KAGVTQTPRYLIKTRGQQVTLSCSPISGHRSVSWYQQTPGQGLQFLFEYFSETQRNKGNFPGRFSGRQFSNSRSEMNVSTLELGDSALYLCASSFGLSETQYFGPGTRLLVL.

The rearrangement uses TRBV19 and TRBJ2-6; maybe TRBD1 (6 bases). V was shortened by 4 bases and J by 2 bases, with 15 bases between the two germline ends. CDR1 and CDR2 (germline): LNHDA, SQIVND (reference sequence). CDR3 size: 17 residues. Here the CDR3 DNA reads TGTGCCAGTAGTACCGTCAGGGGAATCGCTGGGGCCAACGTCCTGACTTTC. Its translation is CASSTVRGIAGANVLTF.

V is TRBV6-5 and J is TRBJ1-1, with TRBD1 matching 8 bases. The CDR3 consists of 15 residues. Germline V gene sequence: CDR1 MNHEY, CDR2 SVGAGI. After removal of 7 bases from V and 3 bases from J, the junction contained 10 bases not matched to a gene. The CDR3 region has the DNA TGTGCCAGCATCAAAGGACAGGGATGGGACACTGAAGCTTTCTTT. Protein product: CASIKGQGWDTEAFF.

The chain employs TRBV4-1 and TRBJ2-7; TRBD1 aligns across 12 bases. The CDR3 covers 16 residues. Germline CDR1 MGHRA, CDR2 YSYEKL. The trim removed 0 bases at V and 6 bases at J, leaving 6 bases unmatched. In DNA form, the CDR3 reads TGCGCCAGCAGCCAAGAGATAGGGACAGGGGGCAGCGAGCAGTACTTC. Protein: CASSQEIGTGGSEQYF.

The chain links TRBV7-8 to TRBJ1-2; no firm D call. Germline CDR1 reads SGHVS; CDR2 reads FQNEAQ. This CDR3 has 15 residues. V lost 0 bases to trimming and J lost 4 bases, with 12 bases between them. The CDR3 sequence is CASSLARLGGYGYTF. The DNA for the CDR3 is TGTGCCAGCAGCTTAGCGCGACTGGGAGGCTATGGCTACACCTTC.

This chain uses TRBV30 with TRBJ2-6; possible D gene TRBD1, 6 bases. This CDR3 region has 13 residues. Germline lookup yields CDR1 GTSNPN and CDR2 SVGIG (reference sequence). The ends were cut back, 7 bases at V and 2 bases at J, with 9 bases in the middle. DNA for the CDR3: TGTGCCTTGTCAGGGGCTGGGGCCAACGTCCTGACTTTC. This gives the protein CALSGAGANVLTF.

The chain uses TRBV7-3 and TRBJ2-5, with a possible D match to TRBD2 (5 bases). Germline loops: CDR1 SGHTA, CDR2 FQGTGA. Trimming stripped 2 bases from V and 1 base from J, with 11 bases between. The CDR3 loop spans 15 amino acids. The CDR3 loop reads CASSLGFGGQETQYF. The CDR3 bases are TGTGCCAGCAGCTTAGGGTTCGGAGGCCAAGAGACCCAGTACTTC.

This chain links TRBV5-6 with TRBJ2-2; TRBD1 matches 7 bases. CDR3 length: 18 residues. V was pared by 3 bases and J by 5 bases, with 16 bases of the junction left unmatched. Germline loops: CDR1 SGHDT, CDR2 YYEEEE. The CDR3 nucleotides are TGTGCCAGCAGCTCCTGGACAGACTACCAGGGGGTTACCGGGGAGCTGTTTTTT. Amino acid sequence: CASSSWTDYQGVTGELFF.

CDR3 loop: CASSLVGATNQPQHF. The CDR3 nucleotides are TGTGCCAGCAGTTTAGTAGGGGCTACTAATCAGCCCCAGCATTTT. This rearrangement joins TRBV28 to TRBJ1-5; perhaps TRBD1 as D (5 bases). CDR3 size: 15 residues. With 2 bases removed from V and 4 bases from J, the gap between germline ends came to 12 bases. In germline, CDR1 is MDHEN, CDR2 SYDVKM. The full variable domain, rest sourced from reference TRBV28 and TRBJ1-5, is DVKVTQSSRYLVKRTGEKVFLECVQDMDHENMFWYRQDPGLGLRLIYFSYDVKMKEKGDIPEGYSVSREKKERFSLILESASTNQTSMYLCASSLVGATNQPQHFGDGTRLSIL.

V gene TRBV11-2 combines with J gene TRBJ1-2; maybe TRBD1 (6 bases). Germline V gives CDR1 SGHAT, CDR2 FQNNGV. There are 17 residues in the CDR3. V gave up 0 bases and J gave up 7 bases, with 21 bases separating them. The CDR3 spells CASSLDSIPGQPPGYTF. CDR3 DNA sequence: TGTGCCAGCAGCTTAGATTCGATACCGGGACAACCCCCTGGCTACACCTTC.

V usage is TRBV19 and J usage is TRBJ1-1, with 10 bases identical to TRBD1. Germline loops: CDR1 LNHDA, CDR2 SQIVND (reference sequence). The CDR3 covers 17 residues. The V gene end was trimmed by 7 bases and the J gene end by 2 bases; junction bases not matched to a gene: 13. CDR3 in amino acids: CASTKYRDRGTNTEAFF. In DNA form, the CDR3 reads TGTGCCAGTACCAAATACCGGGACAGGGGCACAAACACTGAAGCTTTCTTT.

This chain links TRBV7-8 with TRBJ2-1; D call uncertain. Germline loops: CDR1 SGHVS, CDR2 FQNEAQ. V was pared by 5 bases and J by 0 bases, with 20 bases between. The CDR3 loop spans 18 amino acids. CDR3 DNA: TGTGCCAGCAGCGATCCCACTATCGCTCAGCGCTCCTACAATGAGCAGTTCTTC. Its translation is CASSDPTIAQRSYNEQFF.

The V gene is TRBV7-9, the J gene TRBJ2-2, with 11 bases aligning to TRBD2. The V gene's germline CDR1 is SEHNR and CDR2 FQNEAQ (reference sequence). The V gene end was trimmed by 5 bases and the J gene end by 0 bases; junction bases not matched to a gene: 2. This CDR3 spans 16 amino acids. The DNA of the CDR3 is TGTGCCAGCAGCCCGACTAGCGGGGCGAACACCGGGGAGCTGTTTTTT. Its protein is CASSPTSGANTGELFF.

The rearrangement joins TRBV4-1 to TRBJ2-3, with D possibly matching TRBD1 (5 bases). Germline V gene lookup returns CDR1 MGHRA and CDR2 YSYEKL. The germline V and J ends were trimmed by 4 bases and 0 bases, with 14 bases remaining between them. This CDR3 contains 16 residues. CDR3 protein: CASSPEPRVSTDTQYF. In nucleotides, the CDR3 is TGCGCCAGCAGCCCTGAGCCCAGGGTAAGCACAGATACGCAGTATTTT.

The V and J genes are TRBV4-2 and TRBJ2-1; D perhaps matches TRBD1 (6 bases). The germline V gene has CDR1 LGHNA and CDR2 YNFKEQ. The CDR3 consists of 16 residues. Trimming took 1 base from V and 7 from J, leaving 17 bases between them. The CDR3 region has the DNA TGTGCCAGCAGCCAAGTAGATTCCTCAGGGGTTAATGAGCAGTTCTTC. Translated: CASSQVDSSGVNEQFF.

The CDR3 region has the DNA TGTGCCAGCAGCGTCACGAAGGGAGCGAACTATGGCTACACCTTC. This codes for CASSVTKGANYGYTF. This rearrangement joins TRBV9 to TRBJ1-2; D gene uncertain. The CDR3 runs 15 residues. V lost 2 bases, J lost 2 bases, and 13 bases lay in between. Germline lookup yields CDR1 SGDLS and CDR2 YYNGEE.

The V and J genes are TRBV7-2 and TRBJ1-4, with a possible D match to TRBD1 (5 bases). This CDR3 has 14 residues. Germline lookup yields CDR1 SGHTA and CDR2 FQGNSA. V lost 7 bases and J 4 bases, leaving 13 bases between the germline ends. CDR3 sequence: CASKETDLNEKLFF. For the CDR3, the DNA is TGTGCCAGCAAAGAGACAGATCTTAATGAAAAACTGTTTTTT. The full variable domain, completed using reference TRBV7-2 and TRBJ1-4, is GAGVSQSPSNKVTEKGKDVELRCDPISGHTALYWYRQSLGQGLEFLIYFQGNSAPDKSGLPSDRFSAERTGGSVSTLTIQRTQQEDSAVYLCASKETDLNEKLFFGSGTQLSVL.

The rearrangement uses TRBV11-3 and TRBJ1-1, with D unresolved. From germline, CDR1 is SGHNT and CDR2 YENEEA. The CDR3 runs 13 residues. The ends were cut back, 5 bases at V and 4 bases at J, with 11 bases in the middle. The CDR3 sequence is CASSVRGGTEAFF. The CDR3 DNA reads TGTGCCAGCAGCGTTCGGGGAGGCACTGAAGCTTTCTTT.

The rearrangement uses TRBV6-1 and TRBJ2-5; 8 positions match TRBD1. The J call may not be correct, given that the DNA end is closer to TRBJ2-7. The CDR3 consists of 15 residues. CDR1 and CDR2 from the germline V gene are MNHNS and SASEGT. The CDR3 spells CASGVAGTGPYEQYF. CDR3 nucleotides: TGTGCCAGCGGTGTCGCCGGGACAGGCCCCTACGAGCAGTACTTC.

The rearrangement uses TRBV11-1 and TRBJ2-5, with 11 bases lining up with TRBD2. The CDR3 covers 17 residues. The germline V gene has CDR1 SGHAT and CDR2 FQDESV (reference sequence). The junction had 14 bases not matched to a gene; V was cut back by 6 bases and J by 5 bases. The CDR3 sequence: CASSDFSGGAWRETQYF. DNA of the CDR3: TGTGCCAGCAGTGATTTTAGCGGGGGGGCCTGGAGGGAGACCCAGTACTTC.

This rearrangement joins TRBV6-5 to TRBJ1-4, with D possibly being TRBD1 (5 bases). Deletions cut 5 bases from V and 0 bases from J, with 10 bases between. Germline-derived CDR1 and CDR2 are MNHEY and SVGAGI. CDR3 length: 15 amino acids. Here the CDR3 reads CASSPDRSTNEKLFF. CDR3 sequence (DNA): TGTGCCAGCAGTCCCGACAGATCAACTAATGAAAAACTGTTTTTT.

This rearrangement joins TRBV7-8 to TRBJ2-7; perhaps TRBD1 as D (6 bases). Trimming left V 7 bases short and J 2 bases short, with 18 bases between. CDR1 SGHVS and CDR2 FQNEAQ come from the germline V gene. The CDR3 runs to 15 residues. CDR3 in amino acids: CASIPTGWKTYEQYF. CDR3 coding DNA: TGTGCCAGCATCCCTACAGGGTGGAAAACCTACGAGCAGTACTTC.

The chain combines TRBV21-1 with TRBJ1-4; TRBD1 is the table's D call, not checked against the DNA. TRBV21-1 is designated a pseudogene. The CDR3 runs to 14 residues. CDR3 nucleotide sequence: TGTGCCAGCAGCAAAGCCACAGGGAGAGAAAAACTGTTTTTT. Encoded protein: CASSKATGREKLFF.

The chain uses TRBV9 and TRBJ2-7; possibly TRBD1 for D (7 bases). Germline CDR1 SGDLS, CDR2 YYNGEE. CDR3 length: 15 amino acids. V lost 0 bases to trimming and J lost 1 base, with 11 bases between them. CDR3 protein: CASSVAGGPSYEQYF. CDR3 bases: TGTGCCAGCAGCGTAGCAGGGGGGCCTTCCTACGAGCAGTACTTC. Filled out from reference TRBV9 and TRBJ2-7, the complete variable domain reads DSGVTQTPKHLITATGQRVTLRCSPRSGDLSVYWYQQSLDQGLQFLIQYYNGEERAKGNILERFSAQQFPDLHSELNLSSLELGDSALYFCASSVAGGPSYEQYFGPGTRLTVT.

The chain carries TRBV11-3 and TRBJ2-2; 8 nucleotides match TRBD2. The CDR3 consists of 18 residues. The V gene's germline CDR1 is SGHNT and CDR2 YENEEA. The V segment lost 3 bases and the J segment 3 bases; nucleotides outside the gene matches: 12. The CDR3 loop reads CASSFSRTQRGYTGELFF. The DNA for the CDR3 is TGTGCCAGCAGCTTTTCAAGGACTCAGCGGGGGTACACCGGGGAGCTGTTTTTT.